This TCR beta chain came from a study of spatial heterogeneity in lung cancer. Many counts were recorded for this clonotype. Described time point: sample taken at primary tumor resection. Without sorting, whole RNA was sequenced from tumor, nontumor lung or frozen PBMC. Every TCR cDNA molecule carried a tag that served as a unique molecular identifier. Using its own MiXCR run on the 5' RACE reads, TCRdb lists one record per CDR3 protein. The sample records more than 45,000 distinct CDR3 sequences, approximately 5% being singletons. Trimming stripped 3 bases from V and 0 bases from J, with 11 bases between. Germline V CDR1 and CDR2: DFQATT, SNEGSKA (reference sequence). This CDR3 is 14 amino acids long.

This receptor was taken from a male donor with early-stage non-small cell lung cancer. The gene calls are TRBV20-1 and TRBJ1-1; D is uncertain. Sequencing used PBMCs, obtained at surgery. The CDR3 here is CSASQGRVNTEAFF. DNA of the CDR3: TGCAGTGCTAGTCAAGGGAGGGTGAACACTGAAGCTTTCTTT.